The 21 T cell receptor beta chains given below trace back to one sample, sequenced in a study of response to subunit inactivated influenza vaccine. TCRdb re-called the RT-PCR reads with MiXCR, one entry per CDR3 protein. The sample lists about 800,000 distinct CDR3 sequences; over 20% were seen once. The specimen was PBMCs from blood, collected 5 days after vaccination. These receptors all stem from a man between 50 and 59 years old who received an inactivated influenza vaccine.

This clonotype was counted only a few times. J is TRBJ1-1 and V is TRBV5-4; unclear D gene. Per the germline V gene, CDR1 is SGHNT and CDR2 is YYREEE (reference sequence). V was trimmed by 4 bases and J by 1 base, leaving 14 bases between them. The CDR3 length is 15 residues. The CDR3 coding sequence is TGTGCCAGCAGCCCCGTTATTACACAGAACACTGAAGCTTTCTTT. Protein sequence: CASSPVITQNTEAFF.

The table lists this clonotype with a few counts. The chain combines TRBV7-8 with TRBJ2-5; weak D call: TRBD2 (5 bases). Trimming pared 3 bases from V and 4 bases from J, leaving 9 bases between. Per germline, CDR1 SGHVS and CDR2 FQNEAQ. The length of the CDR3 is 13 residues. DNA of the CDR3: TGTGCCAGCAGCTTCGGGGTGCGAGAGACCCAGTACTTC. It translates to CASSFGVRETQYF.

The chain uses TRBV4-3 and TRBJ1-6, with a possible D match to TRBD1 (5 bases). Trimming shortened V by 1 base and J by 4 bases, and 8 bases separated the two germline ends. This CDR3 spans 15 amino acids. Germline V gene data show CDR1 as LGHNA and CDR2 as YSLEER. The CDR3 DNA reads as TGCGCCAGCAGCCAAGGGGACGGATATAATTCACCCCTCCACTTT. The encoded protein is CASSQGDGYNSPLHF.

This clonotype appeared a few times. In DNA, the CDR3 is TGTGCCATCAGTGAAGCGGTCCCCACCCTGACCGGGGAGCTGTTTTTT. This translates into CAISEAVPTLTGELFF. The gene calls are TRBV10-3 and TRBJ2-2; possible D gene TRBD2, 5 bases. Germline V lookup: CDR1 ENHRY, CDR2 SYGVKD. Trimming stripped 3 bases from V and 5 bases from J, with 16 bases between. There are 16 residues in the CDR3.

V usage is TRBV20-1 and J usage is TRBJ2-4; either TRBD1 or TRBD2 may fit D (6 bases each). Germline V gene data show CDR1 as DFQATT and CDR2 as SNEGSKA (reference sequence). The V gene lost 6 bases and the J gene lost 1 base, with 13 bases spanning the gap. The CDR3 length is 14 residues. CDR3 DNA sequence: TGCAGTGCACTCCCGGGGGCGGCCAAAAACATTCAGTACTTC. Protein sequence: CSALPGAAKNIQYF.

This sequence joins TRBV7-9 and TRBJ1-2; D may be TRBD1 (5 bases). V lost 1 base and J 7 bases, leaving 13 bases between the germline ends. Germline V gene lookup returns CDR1 SEHNR and CDR2 FQNEAQ (reference sequence). The CDR3 is made up of 14 amino acids. The CDR3 region has the DNA TGTGCCAGCAGCTTAGTAGACAGAGGCGGTGGCTACACCTTC. As protein: CASSLVDRGGGYTF.

This chain links TRBV3-1 with TRBJ2-1; D is uncertain. Trimming left V 6 bases short and J 12 bases short, with 12 bases between. The CDR3 extends over 11 amino acids. Germline V gene sequence: CDR1 LGHDT, CDR2 YNNKEL (reference sequence). CDR3 amino acids: CASSGPGGQFF. CDR3 DNA: TGTGCCAGCAGTGGCCCCGGTGGGCAGTTCTTC.

This sequence joins TRBV10-3 and TRBJ1-6; D gene ambiguous. CDR1 is ENHRY, CDR2 SYGVKD, per germline. CDR3 size: 13 residues. Trimming took off 5 bases at V and 7 bases at J, with 9 bases between the two ends. The chain's CDR3 is CAISKAENSPLHF. DNA for the CDR3: TGTGCCATCAGTAAAGCAGAGAATTCACCCCTCCACTTT.

This clonotype was detected only a few times. This chain uses TRBV29-1 with TRBJ1-3, with D tentatively TRBD1 (5 bases). CDR1 is SQVTM and CDR2 is ANQGSEA in the germline V gene. Trimming shortened V by 4 bases and J by 0 bases, and 10 bases separated the two germline ends. The CDR3 is made up of 14 amino acids. CDR3 amino acids: CSVVGDGSGNTIYF. Here the CDR3 DNA reads TGCAGCGTTGTTGGGGACGGCTCTGGAAACACCATATATTTT. Drawing the rest from reference TRBV29-1 and TRBJ1-3, the complete variable domain is SAVISQKPSRDICQRGTSLTIQCQVDSQVTMMFWYRQQPGQSLTLIATANQGSEATYESGFVIDKFPISRPNLTFSTLTVSNMSPEDSSIYLCSVVGDGSGNTIYFGEGSWLTVV.

The chain has TRBV15 and TRBJ1-2, with no clear D. CDR1 is LNHNV, CDR2 YYDKDF, per germline (reference sequence). This CDR3 has 15 amino acids. V dropped 0 bases and J dropped 2 bases, with 10 bases sitting between them. CDR3 nucleotides: TGTGCCACCAGCAGAGATTACGGCAGAAACTATGGCTACACCTTC. Encoded protein: CATSRDYGRNYGYTF.

At least ten counts were recorded for this clonotype. V is TRBV5-1 and J is TRBJ2-5, with 9 bases aligning to TRBD1. CDR1 is SGHRS, CDR2 YFSETQ, per germline. There are 13 residues in the CDR3. The J segment lost 5 bases and the V segment lost 3 bases, leaving 2 bases of the junction unmatched. The CDR3 loop is CASSWTGAETQYF. CDR3 sequence (DNA): TGCGCCAGCAGCTGGACAGGGGCTGAGACCCAGTACTTC.

There are a few counts of this clonotype. V and J are TRBV20-1 and TRBJ2-5; 8 nucleotides agree with TRBD2. V shed 5 bases and J 2 bases; nucleotides not matched to a gene: 10. From germline, CDR1 is DFQATT and CDR2 SNEGSKA (reference sequence). This CDR3 is 15 amino acids long. The CDR3 sequence is CSAPKGSGVQETQYF. The CDR3, as DNA: TGCAGTGCTCCGAAGGGTAGCGGGGTTCAAGAGACCCAGTACTTC.

CDR3 residues: CSARDAGRGNQPQHF. The CDR3 DNA is TGCAGTGCTAGAGATGCGGGCAGGGGAAATCAGCCCCAGCATTTT. The rearrangement uses TRBV20-1 and TRBJ1-5; possibly TRBD1 for D (6 bases). Trimming took off 0 bases at V and 4 bases at J, with 13 bases between the two ends. This CDR3 has 15 residues. CDR1 and CDR2 from the germline V gene are DFQATT and SNEGSKA (reference sequence).

This clonotype came up a few times. This chain uses TRBV11-1 with TRBJ2-2; D may be TRBD1 (5 bases). CDR3 length: 18 amino acids. Trimming took off 5 bases at V and 5 bases at J, with 24 bases between the two ends. Germline CDR1 is SGHAT and CDR2 is FQDESV (reference sequence). The CDR3 here is CASSPWTRPGSGTGELFF. The CDR3 region has the DNA TGTGCCAGCAGCCCTTGGACACGGCCAGGCTCAGGAACCGGGGAGCTGTTTTTT. The entire variable domain, with the rest obtained from reference TRBV11-1 and TRBJ2-2, is as follows: EAEVAQSPRYKITEKSQAVAFWCDPISGHATLYWYRQILGQGPELLVQFQDESVVDDSQLPKDRFSAERLKGVDSTLKIQPAELGDSAMYLCASSPWTRPGSGTGELFFGEGSRLTVL.

The chain combines TRBV13 with TRBJ2-1; TRBD1 agrees at 7 bases. The V gene end was trimmed by 3 bases and the J gene end by 0 bases; junction bases not matched to a gene: 2. The CDR3 contains 15 residues. CDR1 and CDR2 (germline): PRHDT, FYEKMQ (reference sequence). CDR3 region: CASSFWDSSYNEQFF. The CDR3 nucleotides are TGTGCCAGCAGCTTCTGGGACAGCTCCTACAATGAGCAGTTCTTC.

Ten or more counts support this clonotype. The gene calls are TRBV2 and TRBJ2-4; 7 bases line up with TRBD1. Germline trimming cut 3 bases from V and 1 base from J; bases unmatched to any gene: 9. Germline V gives CDR1 SNHLY, CDR2 FYNNEI. This CDR3 comprises 17 residues. CDR3 in DNA: TGTGCCAGCAGTGATCACTTTCGGGACAGCGCCAAAAACATTCAGTACTTC. Protein: CASSDHFRDSAKNIQYF.

The chain couples TRBV12-3 or TRBV12-4 to TRBJ2-2, with 7 bases fitting TRBD2. V was pared by 6 bases and J by 2 bases, with 6 bases of the junction left unmatched. The CDR3 is 15 residues long. The CDR3 loop is CASRVGRGNTGELFF. DNA for the CDR3: TGTGCCAGCAGGGTGGGGAGGGGCAACACCGGGGAGCTGTTTTTT.

The chain has TRBV7-2 and TRBJ2-5; 10 bases match TRBD2. Germline CDR1 is SGHTA and CDR2 is FQGNSA. This CDR3 has 15 residues. J was trimmed by 4 bases and V by 3 bases; bases with no gene match: 5. The CDR3 sequence is CASSFSRLAGETQYF. The CDR3 coding sequence is TGTGCCAGCAGCTTCTCTCGACTAGCGGGAGAGACCCAGTACTTC. The full variable domain, with the rest looked up from reference TRBV7-2 and TRBJ2-5, is GAGVSQSPSNKVTEKGKDVELRCDPISGHTALYWYRQSLGQGLEFLIYFQGNSAPDKSGLPSDRFSAERTGGSVSTLTIQRTQQEDSAVYLCASSFSRLAGETQYFGPGTRLLVL.

Here the CDR3 reads CASSQEPFKNEQFF. The CDR3 nucleotides are TGCGCCAGCAGCCAAGAACCCTTTAAGAATGAGCAGTTCTTC. J is TRBJ2-1 and V is TRBV4-1; D is unresolved. Germline V gene sequence: CDR1 MGHRA, CDR2 YSYEKL. Between the trimmed V and J ends, which lost 0 bases and 7 bases, there was a span of 10 bases. The CDR3 is 14 amino acids.

In this sample, this clonotype turned up a few times. The rearrangement uses TRBV6-2 or TRBV6-3 and TRBJ2-1; 9 bases agree with TRBD2. Germline-derived CDR1 and CDR2 are MNHEY and SVGEGT. This CDR3 spans 17 amino acids. The V gene end was trimmed by 2 bases and the J gene end by 2 bases; junction bases not matched to a gene: 7. This chain's CDR3 is CASSYPSGGGAYNEQFF. DNA of the CDR3: TGTGCCAGCAGTTACCCGAGTGGCGGGGGGGCCTACAATGAGCAGTTCTTC.

This clonotype was recorded a few times. This chain uses TRBV12-3 or TRBV12-4 with TRBJ1-1; D is possibly TRBD1 (6 bases). V was clipped by 5 bases and J by 4 bases, with 14 bases between them. This CDR3 comprises 14 residues. Here the CDR3 reads CASSQEGVITEAFF. Here the CDR3 DNA reads TGTGCCAGCAGTCAGGAGGGGGTTATCACTGAAGCTTTCTTT.